This TCR beta chain originates from a study of shared T cell receptors in the human thymus. Profiled with immunoSEQ multiplex PCR; TCRdb holds only in-frame clones, not every one. The table records hundreds of thousands of clones, roughly 86% of them present only once. The CDR3 loop spans 16 amino acids. Germline loops: CDR1 SNHLY, CDR2 FYNNEI. With V trimmed by 7 bases and J by 1 base, 11 bases remained unmatched. These data were also reused for a study on human thymus T cells. That report notes: Each of the donors was a healthy Finnish infant who was undergoing open corrective cardiac surgery for congenital heart defects. Corrective cardiac operations yielded the resected thymus tissue. Thymic and blood repertoires showed apparently biased V and J gene usage. Unrelated individuals reportedly shared highly overlapping thymic TCR repertoires.

Source material: thymocytes. This TCR was recovered from a boy under two years old with a congenital heart defect. The J gene is TRBJ1-2, the V gene TRBV2; 8 nucleotides match TRBD1. DNA of the CDR3: TGTGCCAGCACCGACCTGGACAGGGTGGTTAACTATGGCTACACCTTC. It codes for CASTDLDRVVNYGYTF.